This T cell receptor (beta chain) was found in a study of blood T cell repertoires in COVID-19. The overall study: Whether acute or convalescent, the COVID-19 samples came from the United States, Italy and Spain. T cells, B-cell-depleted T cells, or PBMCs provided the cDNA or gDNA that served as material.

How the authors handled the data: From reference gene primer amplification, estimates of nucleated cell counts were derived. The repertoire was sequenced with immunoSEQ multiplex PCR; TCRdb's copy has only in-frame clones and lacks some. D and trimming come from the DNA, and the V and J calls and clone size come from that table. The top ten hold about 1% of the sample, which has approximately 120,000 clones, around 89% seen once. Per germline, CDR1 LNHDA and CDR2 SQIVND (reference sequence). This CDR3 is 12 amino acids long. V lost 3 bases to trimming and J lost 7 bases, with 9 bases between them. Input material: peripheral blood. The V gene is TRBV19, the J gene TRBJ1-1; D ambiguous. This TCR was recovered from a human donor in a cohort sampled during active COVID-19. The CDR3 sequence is CASSIPRSEAFF. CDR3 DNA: TGTGCCAGTAGTATTCCAAGGAGTGAAGCTTTCTTT.